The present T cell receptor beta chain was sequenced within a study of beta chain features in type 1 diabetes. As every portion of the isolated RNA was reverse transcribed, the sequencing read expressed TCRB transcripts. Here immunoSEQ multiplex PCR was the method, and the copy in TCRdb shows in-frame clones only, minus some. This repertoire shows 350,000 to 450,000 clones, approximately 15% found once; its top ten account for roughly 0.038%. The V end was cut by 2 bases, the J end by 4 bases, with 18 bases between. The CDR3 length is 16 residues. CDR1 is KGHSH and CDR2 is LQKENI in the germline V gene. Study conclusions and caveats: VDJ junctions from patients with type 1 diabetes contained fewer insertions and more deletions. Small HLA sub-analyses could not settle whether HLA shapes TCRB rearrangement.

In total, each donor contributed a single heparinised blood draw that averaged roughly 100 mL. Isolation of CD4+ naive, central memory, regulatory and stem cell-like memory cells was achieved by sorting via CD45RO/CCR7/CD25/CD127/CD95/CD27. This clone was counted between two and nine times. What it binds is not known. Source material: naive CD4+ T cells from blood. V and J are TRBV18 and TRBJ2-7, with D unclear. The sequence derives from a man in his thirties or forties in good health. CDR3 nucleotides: TGTGCCAGCTCACCAATCCCGGCGCGACCCGAGTACGAGCAGTACTTC. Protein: CASSPIPARPEYEQYF.